This entry concerns a single T cell receptor (beta chain). Its antigen is unknown. A junction boundary mismatches the germline segment, possibly from a read error. The germline V gene encodes CDR1 SGHTA and CDR2 FQGNSA. This CDR3 is 13 amino acids long. This specimen belongs to a study of cytotoxic CD8 clonotypes in ibrutinib-treated CLL. The wider study: Of a cohort that held ten to twelve relapsed/refractory and around 16 treatment-naive patients, under 18 were IGHV unmutated. Sample averages reached 260,000 or so productive templates and some 94,000 productive rearrangements. Study results and caveats: Public clonotypes were uncommon and contracted or stayed stable on treatment.

The assay was immunoSEQ multiplex PCR, and TCRdb's table has in-frame clones only and misses some. This table has 55,000 to 85,000 clones, 90% appearing once. The source material was PBMCs, sampled after 12 months of ibrutinib treatment. The source of this sequence is a human donor with chronic lymphocytic leukemia. V usage is TRBV7-2 and J usage is TRBJ2-2, with D possibly being TRBD2 (6 bases). The CDR3 loop is CASSLVRDWEVFF. CDR3 nucleotides: TGTGCCAGCAGCTTAGTTCGGGATTGGGAGGTGTTTTTT.